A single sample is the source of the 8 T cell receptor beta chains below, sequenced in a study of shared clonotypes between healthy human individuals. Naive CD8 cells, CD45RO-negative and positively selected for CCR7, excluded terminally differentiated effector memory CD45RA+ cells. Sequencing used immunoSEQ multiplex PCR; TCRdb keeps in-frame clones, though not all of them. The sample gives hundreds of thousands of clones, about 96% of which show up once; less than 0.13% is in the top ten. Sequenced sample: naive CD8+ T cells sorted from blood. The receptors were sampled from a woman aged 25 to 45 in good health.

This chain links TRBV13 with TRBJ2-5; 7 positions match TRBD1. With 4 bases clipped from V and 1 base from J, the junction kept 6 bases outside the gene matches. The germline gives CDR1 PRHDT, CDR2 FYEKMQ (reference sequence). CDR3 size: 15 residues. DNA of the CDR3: TGTGCCAGCAGCTGGGCTCGGGACAGCCAAGAGACCCAGTACTTC. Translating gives CASSWARDSQETQYF. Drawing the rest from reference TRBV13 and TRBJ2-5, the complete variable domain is AAGVIQSPRHLIKEKRETATLKCYPIPRHDTVYWYQQGPGQDPQFLISFYEKMQSDKGSIPDRFSAQQFSDYHSELNMSSLELGDSALYFCASSWARDSQETQYFGPGTRLLVL.

The CDR3 region has the DNA TGTGCCAGCAGCCAGTTGAGCTCTGGAAACACCATATATTTT. As protein: CASSQLSSGNTIYF. V is TRBV14 and J is TRBJ1-3; D gene ambiguous. There are 14 residues in the CDR3. With 3 bases removed from V and 0 bases from J, the gap between germline ends came to 6 bases. Germline V gene sequence: CDR1 SGHDN, CDR2 FVKESK.

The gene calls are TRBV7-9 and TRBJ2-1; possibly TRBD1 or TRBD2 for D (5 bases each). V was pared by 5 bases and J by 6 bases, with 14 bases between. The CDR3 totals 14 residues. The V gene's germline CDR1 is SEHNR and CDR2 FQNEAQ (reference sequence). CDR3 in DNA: TGTGCCAGCAGCCCGCCGGGGCAGTCCAATGAGCAGTTCTTC. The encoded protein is CASSPPGQSNEQFF.

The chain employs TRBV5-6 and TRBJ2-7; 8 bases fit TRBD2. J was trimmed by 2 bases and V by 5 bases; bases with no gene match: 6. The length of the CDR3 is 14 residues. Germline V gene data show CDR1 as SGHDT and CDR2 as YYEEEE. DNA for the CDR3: TGTGCCAGCAGTCCGGGAGGGTCAACCTACGAGCAGTACTTC. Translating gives CASSPGGSTYEQYF. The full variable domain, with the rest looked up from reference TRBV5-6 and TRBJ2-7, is DAGVTQSPTHLIKTRGQQVTLRCSPKSGHDTVSWYQQALGQGPQFIFQYYEEEERQRGNFPDRFSGHQFPNYSSELNVNALLLGDSALYLCASSPGGSTYEQYFGPGTRLTVT.

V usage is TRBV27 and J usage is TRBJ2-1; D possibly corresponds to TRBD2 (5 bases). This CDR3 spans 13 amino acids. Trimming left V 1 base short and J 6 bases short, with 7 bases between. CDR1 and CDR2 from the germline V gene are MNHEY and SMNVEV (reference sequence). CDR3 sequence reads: CASSLFRGNEQFF. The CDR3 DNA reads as TGTGCCAGCAGTTTATTTCGGGGCAATGAGCAGTTCTTC.

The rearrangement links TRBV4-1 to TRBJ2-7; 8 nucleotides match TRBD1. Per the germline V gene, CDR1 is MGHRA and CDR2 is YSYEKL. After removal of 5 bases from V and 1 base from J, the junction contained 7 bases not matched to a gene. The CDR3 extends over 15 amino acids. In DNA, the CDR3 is TGCGCCAGCAGCGAAGGGACAGGACCGTCCTACGAGCAGTACTTC. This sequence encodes CASSEGTGPSYEQYF.

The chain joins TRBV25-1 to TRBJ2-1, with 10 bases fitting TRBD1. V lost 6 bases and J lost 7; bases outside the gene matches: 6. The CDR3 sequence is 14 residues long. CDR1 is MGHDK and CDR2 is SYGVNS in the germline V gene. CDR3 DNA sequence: TGTGCCAGCAGAAAGACAGGGGGCGAAAATGAGCAGTTCTTC. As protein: CASRKTGGENEQFF.

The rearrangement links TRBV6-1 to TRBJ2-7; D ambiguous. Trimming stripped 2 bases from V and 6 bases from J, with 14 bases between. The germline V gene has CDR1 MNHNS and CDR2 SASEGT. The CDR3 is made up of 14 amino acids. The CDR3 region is CASSESLRSGEQYF. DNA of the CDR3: TGTGCCAGCAGTGAATCCTTAAGATCGGGCGAGCAGTACTTC.